This TCR beta chain derives from a study of T-cell reconstitution after alpha-beta-depleted transplantation in children listed by TCRdb under 2016. Turning to the overall study: T-cell immune reconstitution after TCRalphabeta/CD19-depleted allogeneic hematopoietic cell transplantation in children was quantitatively tracked in the study by means of TCR repertoire profiling.

The count of this clonotype is one. Its antigen remains unidentified. No base quality values were provided; no much bigger clone lies one nucleotide off. One read alone is weak evidence. Libraries were prepared through PCR. The run used an Illumina HiSeq 2500. To normalize quantification of the TCRbeta repertoire, the TCR libraries were built with molecular barcoding that relied on unique molecular identifiers. TCRdb ran its own pipeline on the public reads, namely fastp trimming at Q25 and MiXCR clone calling, and kept in-frame beta chains. Rows with a matching CDR3 protein are joined into one entry that keeps the most common DNA and genes. Present in this sample are under 750,000 distinct CDR3 sequences, more than 20% of which were seen just once. Roughly an eighth of the sample goes to the ten largest clones. Beyond this particular receptor, the publication reports: About two months after transplant, the apparently early recovery of alphabetaT-cell counts reportedly depended on just several hundred clones that had expanded rapidly and came from non-depleted graft cells. The high TCRbeta diversity at day 60 in some patients was ascribed to recipient T cells and intrathymic progenitors that had survived conditioning. Hyperexpanded clone frequencies declined over subsequent months; after one year, T-cell counts and TCRbeta diversity were mostly attributed to newly produced T cells.

This sample's treatment or condition label indicates: allogeneic hematopoietic cell transplantation with graft depleted of TCRalphabeta T cells and CD19 B cells. Transplant recipients were children who received TCRalphabeta/CD19-depleted allogeneic hematopoietic cell grafts. This specimen was PBMCs, mostly from graft donor cells, taken 360 days after TCRalphabeta/CD19-depleted stem cell transplant. The clonotype originates from a boy under two years old who had a stem cell transplant for acute myeloid leukemia, so the T cells may come from the graft donor.

The DNA sequence reads TGTGCCAGCAGCTTATCGGCAGGCGGAGAGACCCAGTACTTC. This gives the protein CASSLSAGGETQYF. The rearrangement combines TRBV7-9 with TRBJ2-5; a confident D gene designation cannot be given. Counted from cysteine to phenylalanine, this CDR3 has 14 amino acids. The CDR3 DNA has 42 bases and is translated from base 1. Via the germline V gene (reference sequence), CDR1 is SEHNR and CDR2 FQNEAQ. V drops 2 bases and J drops 4 bases, leaving 11 bases in between.